This TCR beta chain was recovered during a study of blood T cell repertoires in COVID-19. Overall study: COVID-19 samples from acute and convalescent phases originated in the United States, Italy and Spain. Sample material is recorded as cDNA or gDNA derived from T cells, B-cell-depleted T cells, or PBMCs.

This clone was detected a few times. In the same sample, other DNA sequences code for this CDR3. The length of the CDR3 is 16 residues. V was cut by 0 bases and J by 7 bases, with 13 bases left in between. The V gene's germline CDR1 is MGHRA and CDR2 YSYEKL. Some clones are missing from TCRdb's copy, which holds only in-frame ones; the method was immunoSEQ multiplex PCR. The sample holds a few hundred thousand clones, about four fifths seen once. This chain joins TRBV4-1 and TRBJ1-6; a possible D gene is TRBD1 (5 bases). The specimen was peripheral blood. The receptor was derived from a woman aged 45-60 years with acute or convalescent COVID-19. DNA of the CDR3: TGCGCCAGCAGCCAAGATAGTCAGGGTCGGAATTCACCCCTCCACTTT. Protein product: CASSQDSQGRNSPLHF.